This TCR beta chain was found in a study of T cells in women clearing cervical HPV infection. At the level of the study: Controls were women whose single incident HPV16 infection cleared within 12 months without precancer or cancer. Study-level findings and limits: Each sample's T-cell count was unknown, possibly confounding richness. Cases carried less TRBV6-7 than controls: approximately 0.1% versus 0.16%.

The CDR3 contains 16 residues. The germline V gene encodes CDR1 MNHEY and CDR2 SVGEGT. In the case of this clone: The antigen remains unidentified. The read finishes 3 residues shy of the CDR3 end, and the germline J gene is used to complete it.

The assay was immunoSEQ multiplex PCR, and TCRdb's table has in-frame clones only and misses some. In total, the table holds some 30,000 clones. The sequence derives from a woman aged 18 to 75 with a cervical HPV16 infection that either progressed to CIN3+ or cleared (not recorded which). The source material was blood buffy coat. V is TRBV6-2 or TRBV6-3 and J is TRBJ1-2; TRBD1 matches at 8 bases. The covered CDR3 bases are TGTGCCAGCAGTTACTGGACGGGGACAGGAGATTACGAC. It is translated as CASSYWTGTGDYD. The full CDR3 sequence reads CASSYWTGTGDYDYTF.